Presented here are 18 T cell receptor beta chains from one specimen sequenced in a study of breast tumors, draining lymph nodes, adjacent tissues. Samples came from axillary lymph nodes draining the breast cancer. TCRdb reprocessed the multiplex PCR reads with MiXCR, giving one entry per CDR3 protein. The sample lists 150,000 to 200,000 distinct CDR3 sequences; approximately 30% were seen once. The sample taken for sequencing was axillary lymph node tissue. These receptors were obtained from a female donor with breast cancer. Some clones in this sample may be carry-over from other donors' samples.

Only a few counts were recorded for this clonotype. This clone may be a read error of a much larger clone one base away. The V gene is TRBV7-8, the J gene TRBJ2-5; 8 bases line up with TRBD2. Looked up from germline, CDR1 is SGHVS and CDR2 is FQNEAQ. The CDR3 is 15 amino acids. DNA of the CDR3: TGTGCCAGCAGCTTAAACGGGAGGGCCGGGGAGACCCAGCACTTC. Protein sequence: CASSLNGRAGETQHF.

The chain uses TRBV10-3 and TRBJ1-1; D ambiguous. The ends were cut back, 5 bases at V and 3 bases at J, with 7 bases in the middle. The CDR3 is 12 amino acids. Looked up from germline, CDR1 is ENHRY and CDR2 is SYGVKD. The CDR3 region has the DNA TGTGCCATCAGTCGGCAGGACACTGAAGCTTTCTTT. Residues: CAISRQDTEAFF.

In its sample, this clonotype was seen many times. The rearrangement uses TRBV20-1 and TRBJ2-1; D not certain. The ends were cut back, 3 bases at V and 3 bases at J, with 9 bases in the middle. In germline, CDR1 is DFQATT, CDR2 SNEGSKA (reference sequence). The CDR3 spans 13 residues. CDR3 protein: CSASPLNYNEQFF. The DNA of the CDR3 is TGCAGTGCTAGTCCACTAAACTACAATGAGCAGTTCTTC.

A remark on this clonotype: Sequence at one end of the junction differs from germline and may be a read error. The CDR3 DNA is TGTGCCAGCGGCCCAGCGGTTAGCACAGATACGCAGTATTTC. Protein sequence: CASGPAVSTDTQYF. This chain connects TRBV5-6 to TRBJ2-3; weak D call: TRBD2 (5 bases). This CDR3 contains 14 residues. Germline loops: CDR1 SGHDT, CDR2 YYEEEE.

Remarks on this clonotype: At one boundary the junction diverges from the germline segment, which might be a read error. V and J are TRBV20-1 and TRBJ2-4, with D perhaps given as TRBD1 or TRBD2 (5 bases each). CDR3 length equals 14 residues. Germline V gene data show CDR1 as DFQATT and CDR2 as SNEGSKA (reference sequence). The CDR3 here is CSASRGRAENIQYF. CDR3 coding DNA: TGCAGTGCTAGTAGGGGACGAGCCGAAAACATTCAGTACTTC.

A word on this clonotype: Given a much more abundant clone one base away, this may be a read error. The chain carries TRBV6-5 and TRBJ2-5; perhaps TRBD1 as D (7 bases). The CDR3 covers 15 residues. Trimming cost V 5 bases and J 2 bases, with 15 bases left between them. Germline V gene sequence: CDR1 MNHEY, CDR2 SVGAGI. CDR3 region: CASSHGGGLQETQYF. CDR3 nucleotides: TGTGCCAGCAGTCACGGAGGGGGCCTACAAGAGACCCAGTACTTC.

The gene calls are TRBV10-1 and TRBJ2-7, with 7 bases aligning to TRBD2. The CDR3 runs 16 residues. Germline V gene data show CDR1 as WNHNN and CDR2 as SYGVQD (reference sequence). V gave up 2 bases and J gave up 5 bases; unmatched junction bases: 12. CDR3 coding DNA: TGCGCCAGCAGTGAGAGCGGACTAGGGGCGGTAGACGAGCAGTACTTC. It specifies CASSESGLGAVDEQYF.

This clonotype was found many times. J is TRBJ2-7 and V is TRBV14; 8 bases fit TRBD2. This CDR3 contains 20 residues. Looked up from germline, CDR1 is SGHDN and CDR2 is FVKESK. J gave up 3 bases and V 4 bases, and 23 bases lay outside the gene matches. The CDR3 region has the DNA TGTGCCAGCAGCCCCTTACGGCAAGGCCGGAGAGCGGGAGATTACTACGAGCAGTACTTC. It codes for CASSPLRQGRRAGDYYEQYF.

In its sample, this clonotype was seen many times. The V and J genes are TRBV4-2 and TRBJ1-3; D is unresolved. The CDR3 runs to 15 residues. The V and J ends lost 0 bases and 1 base respectively, with 7 bases between them. The germline gives CDR1 LGHNA, CDR2 YNFKEQ. The CDR3 loop is CASSQERSSGNTIYF. CDR3 coding DNA: TGTGCCAGCAGCCAAGAGAGGAGTTCTGGAAACACCATATATTTT.

As for this clonotype: The CDR3 ends on some other residue instead of the conserved phenylalanine or tryptophan, so this is likely a read error. The gene calls are TRBV24-1 and TRBJ1-6, with D perhaps matching TRBD1 (5 bases). CDR1 and CDR2 from the germline V gene are KGHDR and SFDVKD. The CDR3 consists of 14 residues. Trimming pared 5 bases from V and 8 bases from J, leaving 12 bases between. CDR3 sequence reads: CATSGSGHDSPLHS. The CDR3 nucleotides read TGTGCCACCAGTGGGTCAGGGCATGATTCACCCCTCCACTCT.

This clonotype was picked up a small number of times. This sequence may be a read error, since a much larger clone differs from it by one base. The chain employs TRBV20-1 and TRBJ2-5, with 7 bases that match TRBD2. This CDR3 comprises 14 residues. Looked up from germline, CDR1 is DFQATT and CDR2 is SNEGSKA (reference sequence). The J segment lost 7 bases and the V segment lost 6 bases, leaving 14 bases of the junction unmatched. The CDR3 sequence is CSAPGTKSPATQYF. CDR3 nucleotide sequence: TGCAGTGCCCCAGGGACTAAATCGCCGGCGACCCAGTACTTC.

Ten or more counts support this clonotype. This chain connects TRBV5-1 to TRBJ2-3; the D gene is possibly TRBD1 (6 bases). Germline V gives CDR1 SGHRS, CDR2 YFSETQ. The CDR3 covers 13 residues. Trimming left V 7 bases short and J 3 bases short, with 12 bases between. For the CDR3, the DNA is TGCGCCAGCTTCCACAGGGAAACAGATACGCAGTATTTT. Amino acids: CASFHRETDTQYF. Variable domain in full (rest from reference TRBV5-1 and TRBJ2-3): KAGVTQTPRYLIKTRGQQVTLSCSPISGHRSVSWYQQTPGQGLQFLFEYFSETQRNKGNFPGRFSGRQFSNSRSEMNVSTLELGDSALYLCASFHRETDTQYFGPGTRLTVL.

This chain joins TRBV30 and TRBJ2-4; 8 nucleotides agree with TRBD1. The germline V gene has CDR1 GTSNPN and CDR2 SVGIG (reference sequence). Trimming removed 0 bases from V and 3 bases from J; junction bases left unmatched: 4. The CDR3 extends over 15 amino acids. This chain's CDR3 is CAWSVGTGLKNIQYF. CDR3 DNA sequence: TGTGCCTGGAGTGTAGGGACAGGACTCAAAAACATTCAGTACTTC. Based on the CDR3 plus reference TRBV30 and TRBJ2-4, the full variable domain is SQTIHQWPATLVQPVGSPLSLECTVEGTSNPNLYWYRQAAGRGLQLLFYSVGIGQISSEVPQNLSASRPQDRQFILSSKKLLLSDSGFYLCAWSVGTGLKNIQYFGAGTRLSVL.

In this sample, this clonotype turned up once. J is TRBJ2-3 and V is TRBV4-2; 8 bases match TRBD2. Germline values: CDR1 LGHNA, CDR2 YNFKEQ. The length of the CDR3 is 14 residues. Unmatched junction bases numbered 6, after V lost 5 bases and J lost 5 bases. The CDR3 protein is CASSAQGLGDTQYF. DNA of the CDR3: TGTGCCAGCAGCGCTCAGGGACTAGGAGATACGCAGTATTTT.

In this sample, this clonotype turned up many times. The chain carries TRBV6-6 and TRBJ2-1, with TRBD2 identical over 7 bases. Looked up from germline, CDR1 is MNHNY and CDR2 is SVGAGI (reference sequence). The CDR3 runs to 17 residues. V was pared by 1 base and J by 2 bases, with 8 bases of the junction left unmatched. CDR3 protein: CASSYWLLANPYNEQFF. The CDR3 region has the DNA TGTGCCAGCAGTTACTGGTTACTAGCGAACCCCTACAATGAGCAGTTCTTC.

This clonotype was found many times. The chain combines TRBV6-5 with TRBJ2-7; 7 bases fit TRBD1. With V trimmed by 5 bases and J by 4 bases, 5 bases remained unmatched. The CDR3 is 13 residues long. Germline lookup yields CDR1 MNHEY and CDR2 SVGAGI. The CDR3 region is CASSPRDRYEQYF. CDR3 DNA sequence: TGTGCCAGCAGTCCCCGGGACAGATACGAGCAGTACTTC.

A word on this clonotype: This sequence may be a read error, since a much larger clone differs from it by one base. The rearrangement links TRBV9 to TRBJ2-3, with D hard to call. Germline CDR1 reads SGDLS; CDR2 reads YYNGEE. With 1 base removed from V and 6 bases from J, the gap between germline ends came to 9 bases. The CDR3 has 13 amino acids. The CDR3 here is CASSVSTVDTQYF. The CDR3 DNA sequence: TGTGCCAGCAGCGTAAGCACGGTCGATACGCAGTATTTT.

The chain uses TRBV7-9 and TRBJ1-4, with 8 bases identical to TRBD1. With 5 bases clipped from V and 3 bases from J, the junction kept 8 bases outside the gene matches. Germline V gene sequence: CDR1 SEHNR, CDR2 FQNEAQ (reference sequence). This CDR3 is built from 16 residues. CDR3 in DNA: TGTGCCAGCAGCAAGGGACAGGAGACAGCTAATGAAAAACTGTTTTTT. Translating it yields CASSKGQETANEKLFF.